These 6 T cell receptor beta chains were all obtained from the same sample, sequenced in a study of early T cells in non-severe SARS-CoV-2 infection. TCRdb reanalysed the 5' RACE reads using MiXCR and keeps one entry per CDR3 protein. This sample has around 70,000 distinct CDR3 sequences, with approximately 11% found just once. Source: whole blood, taken at baseline. The origin of the receptors is an adult who was a healthcare worker with PCR-confirmed SARS-CoV-2 infection or an uninfected control (not recorded which).

In its sample, this clonotype was seen many times. The chain carries TRBV24-1 and TRBJ2-5; 9 bases are shared with TRBD1. V dropped 4 bases and J dropped 2; count of bases not matched to a gene: 10. CDR3 size: 17 residues. The germline V gene encodes CDR1 KGHDR and CDR2 SFDVKD. The CDR3 DNA is TGTGCCACCAGTGACCGGACAGGGGATATGAGGCAAGAGACCCAGTACTTC. Residues: CATSDRTGDMRQETQYF.

The V and J genes are TRBV11-3 and TRBJ2-1; TRBD2 agrees at 8 bases. The CDR3 covers 13 residues. The J segment lost 9 bases and the V segment lost 3 bases, leaving 4 bases of the junction unmatched. Looked up from germline, CDR1 is SGHNT and CDR2 is YENEEA. The DNA of the CDR3 is TGTGCCAGCAGCTTCAGCGGGAGCGGTGAGCAGTTCTTC. It encodes CASSFSGSGEQFF.

This clonotype was counted only a few times. The chain combines TRBV6-5 with TRBJ2-3, with 12 bases that match TRBD2. V shed 6 bases, J shed 1 base, and the junction held 5 bases outside the gene matches. Per the germline V gene, CDR1 is MNHEY and CDR2 is SVGAGI. CDR3 length: 16 amino acids. The CDR3 reads CASSLGLAGRTDTQYF. Here the CDR3 DNA reads TGTGCCAGCAGCCTCGGACTAGCGGGACGCACAGATACGCAGTATTTT.

As to this clonotype: Being one base from a much bigger clone, this may be a read error. The chain combines TRBV7-2 with TRBJ2-7; 8 nucleotides align to TRBD2. The better agreement between TRBJ2-1 and the DNA end casts doubt on the J call. CDR3 length: 13 amino acids. The germline V gene encodes CDR1 SGHTA and CDR2 FQGNSA. DNA for the CDR3: TGTGCCAGCAGCCTGACTAGCGAGTTGGAGCAGTTCTTC. Protein product: CASSLTSELEQFF.

Many counts were recorded for this clonotype. The V gene is TRBV5-4, the J gene TRBJ2-2; 7 nucleotides line up with TRBD1. Germline V gives CDR1 SGHNT, CDR2 YYREEE (reference sequence). This CDR3 region has 15 residues. J was trimmed by 2 bases and V by 4 bases; bases with no gene match: 5. CDR3 sequence (DNA): TGTGCCAGCAGCCCGACAGGGACAAACACCGGGGAGCTGTTTTTT. Translated, it gives CASSPTGTNTGELFF.

This clonotype has only a few counts. The chain couples TRBV7-9 to TRBJ2-2; TRBD2 agrees at 8 bases. CDR3 length: 13 residues. Per the germline V gene, CDR1 is SEHNR and CDR2 is FQNEAQ (reference sequence). J was trimmed by 4 bases and V by 5 bases; bases with no gene match: 0. In nucleotides, the CDR3 is TGTGCCAGCAGCCGGGGGGGCACCGGGGAGCTGTTTTTT. Translating gives CASSRGGTGELFF.